Below, one T cell receptor (beta chain) is given with its context. The antigen is unknown. This sample was taken from a study of tumor and adjacent non-tumor tissue in lung cancer. Study information: The cohort had under 15 adenocarcinoma, a couple of squamous cell and 1 small cell patients. Aged 31 to 76 years, patients included roughly 10 men and a few women with stage I to III disease.

Broader study findings: Significantly higher TCR diversity was found in tumor than normal lung.

This sample's RNA came from whole unsorted tissue. Chemotherapy-naive patients with new lung cancer underwent thoracic surgery in China, August–November 2014. The germline CDR1 and CDR2 sequences are LGHNA and YNFKEQ. The CDR3 totals 18 residues. V lost 7 bases and J lost 2; bases outside the gene matches: 12. A modified ARM-PCR protocol with three rounds of nested PCR amplified TCRbeta. From the multiplex PCR reads, TCRdb called clonotypes with MiXCR, one entry per CDR3 protein. The sample includes approximately 79,000 distinct CDR3 sequences, over 60% of them seen just once. The V gene is TRBV4-2, the J gene TRBJ2-1; the match to TRBD2 covers 12 bases. The clonotype was recovered from a woman between 35 and 50 years old with non-small cell lung cancer. The sequenced sample was lung tumor tissue. The CDR3 is CASNQDCRTSGTYNEQFF. As DNA, the CDR3 is TGTGCCAGCAATCAAGATTGCCGGACTAGCGGGACCTACAATGAGCAGTTCTTC.